Following are 25 T cell receptor beta chains from one sample sequenced in a study of shared clonotypes between healthy human individuals. Assay used: immunoSEQ multiplex PCR; TCRdb lists only in-frame clones, some missing. The table lists approximately 1.5 million clones, approximately 98.5% of them singletons, with 0.36% in the top ten. The sequencing sample was made of naive CD4+ T cells sorted from blood. Subset indicated: CD45RA+ positively selected. These receptors were collected from a young man in good health.

The chain links TRBV2 to TRBJ2-5, with 12 bases that match TRBD2. Germline lookup yields CDR1 SNHLY and CDR2 FYNNEI. With 10 bases clipped from V and 4 bases from J, the junction kept 7 bases outside the gene matches. The CDR3 totals 14 residues. The CDR3 region is CATLKLAGGETQYF. For the CDR3, the DNA is TGTGCCACCCTGAAACTAGCGGGAGGAGAGACCCAGTACTTC.

Note on this clone: Other DNA sequences in this specimen translate into the identical CDR3. The V and J genes are TRBV28 and TRBJ1-1, with D perhaps matching TRBD1 (6 bases). The V end was cut by 5 bases, the J end by 5 bases, with 12 bases between. Germline V CDR1 and CDR2: MDHEN, SYDVKM. This CDR3 has 13 residues. CDR3 loop: CASSRTGPTEAFF. As DNA, the CDR3 is TGTGCCAGCAGTCGCACAGGGCCTACTGAAGCTTTCTTT. Supplemented by reference TRBV28 and TRBJ1-1, the full variable domain reads DVKVTQSSRYLVKRTGEKVFLECVQDMDHENMFWYRQDPGLGLRLIYFSYDVKMKEKGDIPEGYSVSREKKERFSLILESASTNQTSMYLCASSRTGPTEAFFGQGTRLTVV.

The chain uses TRBV7-9 and TRBJ1-4; D might be TRBD1 (6 bases). Germline values: CDR1 SEHNR, CDR2 FQNEAQ (reference sequence). The length of the CDR3 is 14 residues. With 3 bases removed from V and 7 bases from J, the gap between germline ends came to 12 bases. CDR3 coding DNA: TGTGCCAGCAGCTTGGGGACATACGGTGAAAAACTGTTTTTT. Protein product: CASSLGTYGEKLFF.

The CDR3 here is CASSVSSHRQGGNEKLFF. CDR3 nucleotide sequence: TGTGCCAGCAGCGTCAGTAGTCACAGACAGGGAGGTAATGAAAAACTGTTTTTT. V usage is TRBV9 and J usage is TRBJ1-4; 7 bases agree with TRBD1. The CDR3 extends over 18 amino acids. Trimming took 2 bases from V and 4 from J; bases not matched to a gene: 14. Germline loops: CDR1 SGDLS, CDR2 YYNGEE.

V and J are TRBV7-2 and TRBJ1-2; D remains unclear. Germline values: CDR1 SGHTA, CDR2 FQGNSA. Deletions cut 5 bases from V and 1 base from J, with 14 bases between. This CDR3 is built from 15 residues. CDR3 nucleotide sequence: TGTGCCAGCAGCCTAGGGTTCGCTCTTAACTATGGCTACACCTTC. This sequence encodes CASSLGFALNYGYTF.

This clone appeared once. The chain employs TRBV27 and TRBJ2-7; perhaps D is TRBD1 or TRBD2 (5 bases each). Germline V gene lookup returns CDR1 MNHEY and CDR2 SMNVEV (reference sequence). The CDR3 is made up of 15 amino acids. With 5 bases removed from V and 2 bases from J, the gap between germline ends came to 16 bases. CDR3 nucleotides: TGTGCCAGCAGTCCCGGGACGCCAGGCCCCTACGAGCAGTACTTC. It codes for CASSPGTPGPYEQYF.

This clone was recorded only once. The chain combines TRBV10-1 with TRBJ2-7; D not certain. From germline, CDR1 is WNHNN and CDR2 SYGVQD (reference sequence). CDR3 size: 13 residues. V was cut by 4 bases and J by 6 bases, with 13 bases left in between. CDR3 in amino acids: CASSVLVGSEQYF. The CDR3 DNA reads as TGCGCCAGCAGTGTATTGGTGGGCAGCGAGCAGTACTTC.

The gene calls are TRBV25-1 and TRBJ2-1; perhaps TRBD2 as D (7 bases). The length of the CDR3 is 14 residues. Trimming left V 2 bases short and J 9 bases short, with 14 bases between. In germline, CDR1 is MGHDK, CDR2 SYGVNS. The CDR3, as DNA: TGTGCCAGCAGTGAAACAGGGAGGGGGAGTGAGCAGTTCTTC. It translates to CASSETGRGSEQFF.

The chain uses TRBV7-2 and TRBJ2-5; TRBD2 might be the D (5 bases). The CDR3 is 15 amino acids. Trimming left V 5 bases short and J 2 bases short, with 15 bases between. From germline, CDR1 is SGHTA and CDR2 FQGNSA. CDR3 bases: TGTGCCAGCAGCCCCCTCGGAGCGGTACAAGAGACCCAGTACTTC. The encoded protein is CASSPLGAVQETQYF.

This rearrangement joins TRBV18 to TRBJ2-1; 11 positions match TRBD2. J gave up 9 bases and V 3 bases, and 7 bases lay outside the gene matches. Per the germline V gene, CDR1 is KGHSH and CDR2 is LQKENI. CDR3 size: 15 residues. CDR3 region: CASSPGLAENSEQFF. DNA for the CDR3: TGTGCCAGCTCACCGGGACTAGCGGAGAACAGTGAGCAGTTCTTC.

The gene calls are TRBV28 and TRBJ2-7; 8 nucleotides agree with TRBD1. V shed 8 bases, J shed 6 bases, and the junction held 24 bases outside the gene matches. The CDR3 runs to 18 residues. Germline CDR1 MDHEN, CDR2 SYDVKM. The CDR3 region has the DNA TGTGCCAGCGGTACCCTTCAGTTTCCGGACAGGGATACTTTCGAGCAGTACTTC. Amino acids: CASGTLQFPDRDTFEQYF. The entire variable domain, with the rest obtained from reference TRBV28 and TRBJ2-7, is as follows: DVKVTQSSRYLVKRTGEKVFLECVQDMDHENMFWYRQDPGLGLRLIYFSYDVKMKEKGDIPEGYSVSREKKERFSLILESASTNQTSMYLCASGTLQFPDRDTFEQYFGPGTRLTVT.

The chain recombines TRBV7-2 with TRBJ1-1; D possibly corresponds to TRBD1 (5 bases). CDR3 length equals 14 residues. V was cut by 6 bases and J by 4 bases, with 15 bases left in between. CDR1 and CDR2 (germline): SGHTA, FQGNSA. The CDR3 sequence: CASSFDSRGTEAFF. CDR3 nucleotide sequence: TGTGCCAGCAGTTTTGACAGCCGGGGCACTGAAGCTTTCTTT.

The chain couples TRBV2 to TRBJ1-1; 9 bases are a match to TRBD1. Germline loops: CDR1 SNHLY, CDR2 FYNNEI. V was clipped by 7 bases and J by 5 bases; unmatched bases: 5. The CDR3 is 13 amino acids. The CDR3 loop is CASTDRGRTEAFF. CDR3 sequence (DNA): TGTGCCAGCACCGACAGGGGGAGGACTGAAGCTTTCTTT.

The rearrangement joins TRBV5-1 to TRBJ2-3; possibly TRBD2 for D (6 bases). Germline CDR1 is SGHRS and CDR2 is YFSETQ. The CDR3 spans 16 residues. V was clipped by 0 bases and J by 2 bases, with 13 bases between them. Written as DNA, the CDR3 is TGCGCCAGCAGCTTGGCGGATAGCGGATACACAGATACGCAGTATTTT. As protein: CASSLADSGYTDTQYF.

To note about this clone: At the DNA level, this CDR3 is encoded by other sequences in the same sample as well. This sequence joins TRBV30 and TRBJ2-3, with D uncertain. The V gene lost 3 bases and the J gene lost 3 bases, with 4 bases spanning the gap. The CDR3 runs to 11 residues. Germline V gene data show CDR1 as GTSNPN and CDR2 as SVGIG (reference sequence). The CDR3 sequence is CAWSPTDTQYF. In DNA form, the CDR3 reads TGTGCCTGGAGCCCTACAGATACGCAGTATTTT.

This chain uses TRBV10-3 with TRBJ2-1; 15 bases match TRBD2. Germline CDR1 and CDR2: ENHRY and SYGVKD. The CDR3 covers 14 residues. V lost 6 bases and J lost 9; bases outside the gene matches: 3. The CDR3 sequence: CAISGLAGGTEQFF. The CDR3 DNA is TGTGCCATCAGCGGACTAGCGGGAGGGACTGAGCAGTTCTTC.

The rearrangement links TRBV7-8 to TRBJ2-3; D is possibly TRBD1 (6 bases). The CDR3 has 16 amino acids. V dropped 5 bases and J dropped 3 bases, with 18 bases sitting between them. Germline CDR1 SGHVS, CDR2 FQNEAQ. CDR3 region: CASSGSTGYGTDTQYF. The DNA of the CDR3 is TGTGCCAGCAGCGGGAGCACAGGGTACGGGACAGATACGCAGTATTTT.

This clone was seen just once. The chain employs TRBV4-1 and TRBJ2-3; either TRBD1 or TRBD2 may supply D (5 bases each). CDR3 length: 16 residues. In germline, CDR1 is MGHRA, CDR2 YSYEKL. Trimming shortened V by 1 base and J by 2 bases, and 13 bases separated the two germline ends. In DNA form, the CDR3 reads TGCGCCAGCAGCCAAGGTCTGTGGGGGTCCACAGATACGCAGTATTTT. It is translated as CASSQGLWGSTDTQYF.

The chain employs TRBV4-1 and TRBJ2-2, with D perhaps matching TRBD1 or TRBD2 (5 bases each). Germline lookup yields CDR1 MGHRA and CDR2 YSYEKL. Trimming cost V 4 bases and J 5 bases, with 20 bases left between them. This CDR3 is 17 amino acids long. CDR3 in amino acids: CASSRAPGTEKTGELFF. DNA of the CDR3: TGCGCCAGCAGCCGCGCACCCGGGACGGAAAAGACCGGGGAGCTGTTTTTT.

Notes on this clone: Other DNA sequences in the same sample also yield this CDR3. The chain recombines TRBV18 with TRBJ1-2; D not certain. V lost 6 bases to trimming and J lost 4 bases, with 6 bases between them. The CDR3 is 11 amino acids. CDR1 is KGHSH and CDR2 is LQKENI in the germline V gene. CDR3 DNA sequence: TGTGCCAGCTCCCCTTCCTATGGCTACACCTTC. Residues: CASSPSYGYTF.

This rearrangement joins TRBV5-1 to TRBJ2-7, with 15 bases lining up with TRBD2. Trimming cost V 0 bases and J 1 base; bases outside gene matches: 5. The CDR3 has 18 residues. Per germline, CDR1 SGHRS and CDR2 YFSETQ. CDR3 sequence (DNA): TGCGCCAGCAGCTTGGGGGGACTAGCGGGAGGCGGGTCCTACGAGCAGTACTTC. As protein: CASSLGGLAGGGSYEQYF. Looking up the rest from reference TRBV5-1 and TRBJ2-7 gives the full variable domain: KAGVTQTPRYLIKTRGQQVTLSCSPISGHRSVSWYQQTPGQGLQFLFEYFSETQRNKGNFPGRFSGRQFSNSRSEMNVSTLELGDSALYLCASSLGGLAGGGSYEQYFGPGTRLTVT.

The V gene is TRBV10-2, the J gene TRBJ2-7; 8 bases agree with TRBD1. The trim removed 6 bases at V and 0 bases at J, leaving 10 bases unmatched. Germline V CDR1 and CDR2: WSHSY, SAAADI. The CDR3 length is 16 residues. The CDR3, as DNA: TGCGCCAGCAGGAGGATAGGGCAGGGGGCCTCCTACGAGCAGTACTTC. Amino acids: CASRRIGQGASYEQYF.

The V call is TRBV18, the J call TRBJ2-7; D is ambiguous. Trimming stripped 4 bases from V and 7 bases from J, with 17 bases between. The CDR3 has 14 amino acids. Germline V lookup: CDR1 KGHSH, CDR2 LQKENI. CDR3 coding DNA: TGTGCCAGCTCACTCTCTACCTACTGGGTTGAGCAGTACTTC. Amino acid sequence: CASSLSTYWVEQYF.

The rearrangement links TRBV9 to TRBJ2-2, with D possibly matching TRBD2 (7 bases). The CDR3 consists of 16 residues. V was pared by 3 bases and J by 1 base, with 13 bases between. CDR1 SGDLS and CDR2 YYNGEE come from the germline V gene. The CDR3 loop is CASSARGAVNTGELFF. The CDR3 DNA reads as TGTGCCAGCAGCGCACGGGGGGCAGTGAACACCGGGGAGCTGTTTTTT.

The chain recombines TRBV19 with TRBJ1-1; perhaps TRBD1 as D (5 bases). Germline-derived CDR1 and CDR2 are LNHDA and SQIVND (reference sequence). The V gene lost 5 bases and the J gene lost 3 bases, with 13 bases spanning the gap. The CDR3 loop spans 14 amino acids. The CDR3 nucleotides are TGTGCCAGTAGTTTATCCGGGACTTACACTGAAGCTTTCTTT. Amino acids: CASSLSGTYTEAFF. Based on the CDR3 plus reference TRBV19 and TRBJ1-1, the full variable domain is DGGITQSPKYLFRKEGQNVTLSCEQNLNHDAMYWYRQDPGQGLRLIYYSQIVNDFQKGDIAEGYSVSREKKESFPLTVTSAQKNPTAFYLCASSLSGTYTEAFFGQGTRLTVV.